Each of the 20 T cell receptor beta chains below was sequenced from the same sample in a study of metastatic and nonmetastatic thyroid tumors (dated by TCRdb to 2019 to 2021). No patient had received any treatment before thyroid surgery. The library came from PCR. TCRdb names Illumina HiSeq 4000 as the instrument used. TCRdb itself trimmed the public reads at Q25 with fastp, ran MiXCR and retained productive beta chains. The sample contains some 19,000 clones, less than 35% of them found a single time. The leading ten clones occupy around a fifth of the sample. The material sequenced was adjacent normal tissue. Receptors originate from a female donor with papillary thyroid cancer or a benign thyroid nodule (not recorded which). Some clones in this sample may be carry-over from other donors' samples.

The chain has TRBV7-2 and TRBJ2-5; TRBD2 aligns across 11 bases. In germline, CDR1 is SGHTA, CDR2 FQGNSA. V gave up 5 bases and J gave up 1 base; unmatched junction bases: 3. This CDR3 is built from 15 residues. CDR3 sequence reads: CASSPGLAGQETQYF. The CDR3 bases are TGTGCCAGCAGCCCCGGACTAGCGGGCCAAGAGACCCAGTACTTC.

This chain links TRBV28 with TRBJ2-7, with TRBD2 matching over 16 bases. V trimming: 8 bases; J trimming: 9 bases; junction bases outside the gene matches: 13. The CDR3 has 16 amino acids. CDR1 is MDHEN, CDR2 SYDVKM, per germline. The CDR3 DNA is TGTGCCAGCCAGAAACCAGGGACTAGCGGGAGGGGGCGGCAGTACTTC. Translation gives CASQKPGTSGRGRQYF.

The chain joins TRBV15 to TRBJ2-7, with 7 nucleotides matching TRBD1. The CDR3 loop spans 17 amino acids. Germline CDR1 reads LNHNV; CDR2 reads YYDKDF (reference sequence). V shed 4 bases, J shed 5 bases, and the junction held 17 bases outside the gene matches. CDR3 coding DNA: TGTGCCACCAGCATGGCTTATCTGGCAGGGGGTTCGAACGAGCAGTACTTC. This translates into CATSMAYLAGGSNEQYF.

This clone was detected a few times. The same CDR3 is also encoded by other DNA sequences in this sample. The chain joins TRBV6-1 to TRBJ1-6, with D tentatively TRBD1 (5 bases). Germline CDR1 and CDR2: MNHNS and SASEGT. The V gene lost 6 bases and the J gene lost 2 bases, with 8 bases spanning the gap. The CDR3 loop spans 14 amino acids. The CDR3 sequence: CASSAGPYNSPLHF. The CDR3 region has the DNA TGTGCCAGCAGCGCGGGGCCCTATAATTCACCCCTCCACTTT.

This clone showed up many times. The chain couples TRBV25-1 to TRBJ2-7; no clear D. CDR1 MGHDK and CDR2 SYGVNS come from the germline V gene. The CDR3 covers 13 residues. Trimming pared 3 bases from V and 3 bases from J, leaving 9 bases between. The CDR3: CASSDPRVYEQYF. Written as DNA, the CDR3 is TGTGCCAGCAGTGACCCTAGGGTCTACGAGCAGTACTTC.

This clone was counted ten times or more. Germline and junction disagree at one end, which may indicate a read error. CDR3 region: CAGSEGSLRGQPQHF. In nucleotides, the CDR3 is TGTGCCGGCAGTGAGGGCTCTCTTCGGGGGCAGCCCCAGCATTTT. The genes are TRBV6-1 and TRBJ1-5; D is possibly TRBD1 (5 bases). This CDR3 is 15 amino acids long. Germline CDR1 is MNHNS and CDR2 is SASEGT.

The chain uses TRBV7-6 and TRBJ1-3, with D perhaps matching TRBD1 (5 bases). With 5 bases removed from V and 0 bases from J, the gap between germline ends came to 11 bases. This CDR3 region has 15 residues. Germline values: CDR1 SGHVS, CDR2 FNYEAQ. The CDR3 coding sequence is TGTGCCAGCAGCCACAGGTCCGACTCTGGAAACACCATATATTTT. It is translated as CASSHRSDSGNTIYF.

This clone appeared a few times. V gene TRBV15 combines with J gene TRBJ1-1; the D gene is possibly TRBD1 (6 bases). There are 13 residues in the CDR3. Germline V gene data show CDR1 as LNHNV and CDR2 as YYDKDF (reference sequence). V lost 5 bases and J lost 4, with 11 bases in between. Here the CDR3 reads CATSEGEGTEAFF. DNA of the CDR3: TGTGCCACCAGCGAGGGGGAAGGCACTGAAGCTTTCTTT.

The chain couples TRBV5-1 to TRBJ1-1; D is possibly TRBD1 (6 bases). CDR1 and CDR2 (germline): SGHRS, YFSETQ. Deletions cut 4 bases from V and 5 bases from J, with 15 bases between. The CDR3 runs 14 residues. CDR3 sequence: CASSPGTSETEAFF. In DNA, the CDR3 is TGCGCCAGCAGCCCCGGGACATCTGAGACTGAAGCTTTCTTT.

The rearrangement links TRBV5-1 to TRBJ2-2; 15 bases map to TRBD2. Germline-derived CDR1 and CDR2 are SGHRS and YFSETQ. Unmatched junction bases numbered 5, after V lost 4 bases and J lost 7 bases. The CDR3 contains 16 residues. The CDR3 is CASSGTSGGTSGELFF. CDR3 DNA: TGCGCCAGCAGCGGGACTAGCGGGGGGACGAGCGGGGAGCTGTTTTTT.

The rearrangement links TRBV6-1 to TRBJ1-5; D not certain. The CDR3 covers 16 residues. Germline V gene lookup returns CDR1 MNHNS and CDR2 SASEGT. Trimming removed 1 base from V and 2 bases from J, with 12 bases in between. The CDR3 spells CASSEEVGWRNQPQHF. In DNA, the CDR3 is TGTGCCAGCAGTGAAGAAGTGGGTTGGCGCAATCAGCCCCAGCATTTT.

This clone was observed a handful of times. The V gene is TRBV12-3 or TRBV12-4, the J gene TRBJ2-3, with D perhaps matching TRBD1 (6 bases). With 6 bases removed from V and 0 bases from J, the gap between germline ends came to 16 bases. The CDR3 covers 16 residues. CDR3 protein: CASRVSVGASTDTQYF. The CDR3 bases are TGTGCCAGCAGAGTTAGCGTGGGGGCCAGCACAGATACGCAGTATTTT.

The rearrangement uses TRBV6-5 and TRBJ2-2; possibly TRBD2 for D (5 bases). The V and J ends lost 6 bases and 14 bases respectively, with 28 bases between them. The CDR3 loop spans 16 amino acids. Looked up from germline, CDR1 is MNHEY and CDR2 is SVGAGI. The CDR3 here is CASSLRRGQNTGYLFF. The CDR3 nucleotides are TGTGCCAGCAGCTTACGACGGGGTCAGAACACCGGGTATCTGTTTTTT.

This clone was observed a handful of times. The same CDR3 is also encoded by other DNA sequences in this sample. V usage is TRBV28 and J usage is TRBJ1-2; no reliable D call. The CDR3 loop spans 12 amino acids. CDR1 is MDHEN and CDR2 is SYDVKM in the germline V gene. V was pared by 3 bases and J by 6 bases, with 8 bases between. DNA for the CDR3: TGTGCCAGCAGTTTCGGCGGGGATGGCTACACCTTC. Amino acids: CASSFGGDGYTF.

This clone was seen only a few times. This chain joins TRBV12-3 or TRBV12-4 and TRBJ2-3; 12 bases map to TRBD2. The CDR3 length is 17 residues. V shed 6 bases, J shed 0 bases, and the junction held 7 bases outside the gene matches. The CDR3 is CASRPSGGARSTDTQYF. CDR3 coding DNA: TGTGCCAGCAGGCCTAGCGGGGGGGCCCGGAGCACAGATACGCAGTATTTT.

V usage is TRBV5-1 and J usage is TRBJ1-1, with 10 bases lining up with TRBD2. Near its end, the DNA agrees better with TRBJ2-3, so the J call may be wrong. Germline values: CDR1 SGHRS, CDR2 YFSETQ. The CDR3 has 16 amino acids. CDR3 nucleotides: TGCGCCAGCAGCCCCAAGGCAAGCGGGGGGGCAGATACGCAGTATTTT. It encodes CASSPKASGGADTQYF.

This clone was seen just once. The same CDR3 is also encoded by other DNA sequences in this sample. The CDR3 sequence: CASSISIGTGGTGELFF. In DNA form, the CDR3 reads TGTGCCAGCAGTATTTCTATAGGGACAGGGGGTACCGGGGAGCTGTTTTTT. V is TRBV28 and J is TRBJ2-2; TRBD1 matches at 11 bases. The V gene's germline CDR1 is MDHEN and CDR2 SYDVKM. The CDR3 is made up of 17 amino acids. J gave up 5 bases and V 5 bases, and 10 bases lay outside the gene matches.

V usage is TRBV4-2 and J usage is TRBJ1-3; TRBD1 agrees at 7 bases. CDR3 size: 15 residues. Germline V gene lookup returns CDR1 LGHNA and CDR2 YNFKEQ. After removal of 1 base from V and 3 bases from J, the junction contained 3 bases not matched to a gene. The CDR3 DNA is TGTGCCAGCAGCCAAGGCTCAGGGGGTGGAAACACCATATATTTT. It encodes CASSQGSGGGNTIYF.

This clone was recorded only once. The chain employs TRBV20-1 and TRBJ1-2; D is possibly TRBD1 (5 bases). The germline V and J ends were trimmed by 4 bases and 4 bases, with 13 bases remaining between them. This CDR3 has 13 residues. Germline-derived CDR1 and CDR2 are DFQATT and SNEGSKA (reference sequence). CDR3 amino acids: CSATTGLIYGYTF. The CDR3 nucleotides are TGCAGTGCTACCACGGGACTTATCTATGGCTACACCTTC.

This clone was seen just once. The rearrangement links TRBV6-1 to TRBJ2-1; 10 nucleotides match TRBD2. The CDR3 is made up of 14 amino acids. The germline V gene encodes CDR1 MNHNS and CDR2 SASEGT. The junction had 7 bases not matched to a gene; V was cut back by 5 bases and J by 9 bases. The CDR3 DNA reads TGTGCCAGCAGTACCCAGCGGGAGGGCGGTGAGCAGTTCTTC. Translation: CASSTQREGGEQFF.